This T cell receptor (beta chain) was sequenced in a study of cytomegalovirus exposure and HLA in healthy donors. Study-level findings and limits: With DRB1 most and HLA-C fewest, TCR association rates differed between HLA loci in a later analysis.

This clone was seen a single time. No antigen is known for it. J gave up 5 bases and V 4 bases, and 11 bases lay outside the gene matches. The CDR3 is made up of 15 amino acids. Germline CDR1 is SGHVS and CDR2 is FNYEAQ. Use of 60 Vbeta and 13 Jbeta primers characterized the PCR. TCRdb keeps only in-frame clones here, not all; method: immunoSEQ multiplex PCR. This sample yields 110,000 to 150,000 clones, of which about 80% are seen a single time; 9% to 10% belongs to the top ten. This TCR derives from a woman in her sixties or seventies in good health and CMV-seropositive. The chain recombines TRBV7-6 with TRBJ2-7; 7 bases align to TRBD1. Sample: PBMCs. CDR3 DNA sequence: TGTGCCAGCAGCTCCCGGGACAGAGGGCTCCACGAGCAGTACTTC. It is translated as CASSSRDRGLHEQYF.